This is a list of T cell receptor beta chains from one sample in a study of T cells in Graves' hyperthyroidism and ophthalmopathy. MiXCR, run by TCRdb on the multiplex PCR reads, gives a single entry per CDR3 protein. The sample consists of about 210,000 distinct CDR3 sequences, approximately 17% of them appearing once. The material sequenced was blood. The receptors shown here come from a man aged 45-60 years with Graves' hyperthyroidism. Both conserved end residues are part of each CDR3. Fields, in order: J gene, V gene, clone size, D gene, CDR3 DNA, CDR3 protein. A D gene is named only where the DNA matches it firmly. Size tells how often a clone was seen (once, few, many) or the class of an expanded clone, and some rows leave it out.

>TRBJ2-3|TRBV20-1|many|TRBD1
TGCAGTGCCCTCACAGGGGTCGTGAATACGCAGTATTTT
CSALTGVVNTQYF
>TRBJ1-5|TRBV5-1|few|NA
TGCGCCAGCAGCTTTGGCGACCGACAGCCCCAGCATTTT
CASSFGDRQPQHF
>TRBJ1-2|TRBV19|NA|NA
TGTGCCAGTAGTATAGACTCTCGGGTAGCTAACTATGGCTACACCTTC
CASSIDSRVANYGYTF
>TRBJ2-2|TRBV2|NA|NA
TGTGCCAGCAGAAGACAGTATTACACCGGGGAGCTGTTTTTT
CASRRQYYTGELFF
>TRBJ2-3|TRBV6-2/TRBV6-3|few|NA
TGTGCCAGCAGTTACCAGGGTTTCCTAACAGATACGCAGTATTTT
CASSYQGFLTDTQYF
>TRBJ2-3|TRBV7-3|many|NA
TGTGCCAGCAGCTTAACTGGGGATACGCAGTATTTT
CASSLTGDTQYF
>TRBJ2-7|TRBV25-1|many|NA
TGTGCCAGCAGTGAAGGCCTCAGCAGCGAGCAGTACTTC
CASSEGLSSEQYF
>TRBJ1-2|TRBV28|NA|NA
TGTGCCAGCAGTGGGGAGGGGGTGGATGGCTACACCTTC
CASSGEGVDGYTF
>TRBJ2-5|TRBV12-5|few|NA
TGTGCTAGTGGTTTGAATGGCGGCGAAGAGACCCAGTACTTC
CASGLNGGEETQYF
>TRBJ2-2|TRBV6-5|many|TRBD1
TGTGCCAGCAGTTACTCTCCCCGACAGGGACCCGGGGAGCTGTTTTTT
CASSYSPRQGPGELFF
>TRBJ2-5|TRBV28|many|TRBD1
TGTGCCAGCAGAACAGGGGCCCAAGAGACCCAGTACTTC
CASRTGAQETQYF
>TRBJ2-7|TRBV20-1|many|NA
TGCAGTGCTAGAGATTGGACGGGTGAGCAGTACTTC
CSARDWTGEQYF
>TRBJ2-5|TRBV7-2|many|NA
TGTGCCAGCAGCTTTGACAGGTTATCAGAGACCCAGTACTTC
CASSFDRLSETQYF
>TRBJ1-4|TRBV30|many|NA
TGTGCCTGGAGTACCGGGACATCCGATGAAAAACTGTTTTTT
CAWSTGTSDEKLFF
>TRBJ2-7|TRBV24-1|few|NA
TGTGCCACCAGTGATTCGGTCTACGAGCAGTACTTC
CATSDSVYEQYF
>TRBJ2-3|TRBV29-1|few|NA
TGCAGCGTTGAAACCATAGATACGCAGTATTTT
CSVETIDTQYF
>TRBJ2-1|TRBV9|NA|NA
TGTGCCAGCAGCGTAGTAGACTTCTACAATGAGCAGTTCTTC
CASSVVDFYNEQFF
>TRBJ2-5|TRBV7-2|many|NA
TGTGCCAGCAGCCCCAATGACGGGGAGACCCAGTACTTC
CASSPNDGETQYF
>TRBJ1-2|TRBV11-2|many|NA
TGTGCCAGCAGCTTATCGGGAGAAAACTATGGCTACACCTTC
CASSLSGENYGYTF
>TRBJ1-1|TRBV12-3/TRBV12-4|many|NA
TGTGCCAGCAGTCAAGGACAGCCGAACACTGAAGCTTTCTTT
CASSQGQPNTEAFF
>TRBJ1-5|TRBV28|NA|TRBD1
TGTGCCAGCAACCTAGACAGGGAGAATCAGCCCCAGCATTTT
CASNLDRENQPQHF
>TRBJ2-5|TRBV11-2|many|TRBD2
TGTGCCAGCAGCACAAGGGGGACTAGCGGAGAGACCCAGTACTTC
CASSTRGTSGETQYF
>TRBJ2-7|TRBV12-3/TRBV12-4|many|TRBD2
TGTGCCAGCAGTTTAGGACTAGCGGGAGCTGGTGACTACGAGCAGTACTTC
CASSLGLAGAGDYEQYF
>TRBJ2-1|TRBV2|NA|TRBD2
TGTGCCAGCAGTGGGCGGACTAGCGGGAATGAGCAGTTCTTC
CASSGRTSGNEQFF
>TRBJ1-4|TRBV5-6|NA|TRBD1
TGTGCCAGCAGCTTGAAGGACAGGGAGGGAAAACTGTTTTTT
CASSLKDREGKLFF